A selection of T cell receptor beta chains follows, all from one sample in a study of CD8 T cells in ankylosing spondylitis. TCRdb itself ran the 5' RACE reads through MiXCR, one entry per CDR3 protein. The data contain around 150,000 distinct CDR3 sequences, roughly 30% of them seen just once; the ten biggest clones take up 6%. Sequencing input: synovial fluid, either unsorted or a sorted T cell fraction (not recorded which). All receptors derive from a male donor with ankylosing spondylitis. CDR3s include the opening cysteine and the closing phenylalanine or tryptophan. Fields, in order: clone size, D gene, V gene, J gene, CDR3 DNA, CDR3 protein. The D gene is left open where the match is weak. Rows give clone size only sometimes, using once, few, many, or a class for an expanded clone.

-	-	TRBV9	TRBJ1-4	TGTGCCAGCAGCGTAGCTCCCTCGGGGCGCGATGAAAAACTGTTTTTT	CASSVAPSGRDEKLFF
-	TRBD2	TRBV5-1	TRBJ2-2	TGCGCCAGCAGCTATCGAAGAAGCGGGGGGGCGTCCGGGGAGCTGTTTTTT	CASSYRRSGGASGELFF
-	-	TRBV12-3/TRBV12-4	TRBJ1-2	TGTGCCAGCAGCACGGGGCCGGGCTATGGCTACACCTTC	CASSTGPGYGYTF
few	-	TRBV20-1	TRBJ2-5	TGCAGTGCTGCGAGAAGGGGTTCTGGGGAGACCCAGTACTTC	CSAARRGSGETQYF
-	-	TRBV29-1	TRBJ2-5	TGCAGCGTTGGTGGAGAGACCCAGTACTTC	CSVGGETQYF
-	TRBD2	TRBV5-1	TRBJ2-1	TGCGCCAGCAGCTCCAGGGTAGCGGGGTCGAATGAGCAGTTCTTC	CASSSRVAGSNEQFF
few	TRBD1	TRBV25-1	TRBJ1-2	TGTGCCAGCAGTGCGCCCCTGGGACAGCGGGATGGCTACACCTTC	CASSAPLGQRDGYTF
many	-	TRBV29-1	TRBJ2-7	TGCAGCGTTCTGAAGACTGGACGGGGAGAGCAGTACTTC	CSVLKTGRGEQYF
-	-	TRBV29-1	TRBJ1-1	TGCAGCGTTATCCGGGCCCAGGGCGCTGAAGCTTTCTTT	CSVIRAQGAEAFF
many	-	TRBV5-1	TRBJ2-7	TGCGCCAGCAGCTCCGCGGGATCAGCCCAATCCGAGCAGTACTTC	CASSSAGSAQSEQYF
many	TRBD1	TRBV6-1	TRBJ2-7	TGTGCCAGCAGTGAAGGGACAGGGGGTTTCTACGAGCAGTACTTC	CASSEGTGGFYEQYF
few	-	TRBV7-9	TRBJ1-4	TGTGCCAGCAGCCCCCAGGGGCGTAATGAAAAACTGTTTTTT	CASSPQGRNEKLFF
many	-	TRBV20-1	TRBJ2-1	TGCAGTGCGATCCCAGTCCAGATCTCCTACAATGAGCAGTTCTTC	CSAIPVQISYNEQFF
-	-	TRBV20-1	TRBJ2-5	TGCAGTGCTCCTCCCCGGGGGACACTAAAAGAGACCCAGTACTTC	CSAPPRGTLKETQYF
-	TRBD1	TRBV6-1	TRBJ2-7	TGTGCCACCAAGGGACAGGGGGGCTACGAGCAGTACTTC	CATKGQGGYEQYF
-	TRBD1	TRBV20-1	TRBJ2-5	TGCAGTGCAGAGTGGACAGGACAAGAGACCCAGTACTTC	CSAEWTGQETQYF
-	-	TRBV20-1	TRBJ2-5	TGCAGTGCTAGACGGGGAGCGATCCAAGAGACCCAGTACTTC	CSARRGAIQETQYF
-	-	TRBV2	TRBJ1-5	TGTGCCAGCAGGGATAGATCTAGCAATCAGCCCCAGCATTTT	CASRDRSSNQPQHF
-	-	TRBV20-1	TRBJ1-1	TGCAGTGCTCAAGGAGGCAGGGGGAACACTGAAGCTTTCTTT	CSAQGGRGNTEAFF
-	TRBD1	TRBV5-6	TRBJ1-5	TGTGCCAGCAGCTTACGCCGGACAGGGTGGAGATTTCAGCCCCAGCATTTT	CASSLRRTGWRFQPQHF
-	-	TRBV7-8	TRBJ2-5	TGTGCCAGCAGCTCGTTTCAGGACGGGGTCGGGATAGCAGCCCAAGGTACCCAGTACTTC	CASSSFQDGVGIAAQGTQYF
-	TRBD2	TRBV5-1	TRBJ2-3	TGCGCCAGCAGCCGCACGGGAGGGCCCCTGATCGATACGCAGTATTTT	CASSRTGGPLIDTQYF
few	-	TRBV15	TRBJ2-7	TGTGCCACCAGCAGAGAGAGGAGGGTTTCCTACGAGCAGTACTTC	CATSRERRVSYEQYF
-	TRBD2	TRBV7-2	TRBJ2-1	TGTGCCAGCAGCCCGCGGGGGGGTGGTTTCGTAACTGAGCAGTTCTTC	CASSPRGGGFVTEQFF
few	-	TRBV6-2/TRBV6-3	TRBJ2-3	TGTGCCAGCAGTTCTCCGGGACGACTCCCAGATACGCAGTATTTT	CASSSPGRLPDTQYF
-	-	TRBV5-1	TRBJ1-2	TGCGCCAGCAGCCCCGGGGAGAACTATGGCTACACCTTC	CASSPGENYGYTF
-	-	TRBV7-2	TRBJ2-7	TGTGCCAGCAGCTTAGATCCGTCCTCCTACGAGCAGTACTTC	CASSLDPSSYEQYF
-	-	TRBV7-6	TRBJ2-7	TGTGCCAGCAGCTTAGCGGGGGTAGCTTTCTACGAGCAGTACTTC	CASSLAGVAFYEQYF
few	-	TRBV6-2/TRBV6-3	TRBJ2-1	TGTGCCAGCTCCTATGGGGGGGCCCCTTCATACAATGAGCAGTTCTTC	CASSYGGAPSYNEQFF
few	TRBD1	TRBV20-1	TRBJ1-1	TGCAGTTCGAGGGGGACAGTGAACACTGAAGCTTTCTTT	CSSRGTVNTEAFF
-	-	TRBV6-2/TRBV6-3	TRBJ2-1	TGTGCCAGCAGTCAAACGAGCTGGCCTCCTTACAATGAGCAGTTCTTC	CASSQTSWPPYNEQFF
-	-	TRBV7-2	TRBJ1-3	TGTGCCAGCAGCTTTATTCCGGGGGCGGGAAACACCATATATTTT	CASSFIPGAGNTIYF
-	-	TRBV29-1	TRBJ2-7	TGCAGTGCGGGGCAGGGAGGCCCCTACGAGCAGTACTTC	CSAGQGGPYEQYF
few	TRBD2	TRBV6-1	TRBJ2-5	TGTGCCAGCAGACCTAGCGGGGGGGCCGGAGAGACCCAGTACTTC	CASRPSGGAGETQYF
many	-	TRBV7-9	TRBJ1-1	TGTGCCAGCAGTCATACGGTCTTGAACACTGAAGCTTTCTTT	CASSHTVLNTEAFF
few	TRBD2	TRBV20-1	TRBJ2-1	TGCAGTGCTAGCGGGGGGGACAATGAGCAGTTCTTC	CSASGGDNEQFF
few	-	TRBV12-3/TRBV12-4	TRBJ2-7	TGTGCCAGCAGCGGACAGACCTACGAGCAGTACTTC	CASSGQTYEQYF
many	-	TRBV6-1	TRBJ2-3	TGTGCCAGCAGACTCCCGGGAGCTAAGGGGGGCTATACGCAGTATTTT	CASRLPGAKGGYTQYF
few	-	TRBV20-1	TRBJ2-2	TGCAGTGCCCCGAGGGGGGCGGGGAACACCGGGGAGCTGTTTTTT	CSAPRGAGNTGELFF
-	-	TRBV19	TRBJ1-2	TGTGCCAGTAGAGCAGGGTCCTCTTATGGCTACACCTTC	CASRAGSSYGYTF
many	TRBD2	TRBV5-1	TRBJ2-2	TGCGCCAGCAGCCGCCCGTCTAGCGGGAGGCCACGGACCGGGGAGCTGTTTTTT	CASSRPSSGRPRTGELFF
many	-	TRBV7-2	TRBJ2-5	TGTGCCAGCAGCTTAAGCCTGGGGGAGACCCAGTACTTC	CASSLSLGETQYF
-	TRBD1	TRBV12-3/TRBV12-4	TRBJ2-2	TGTGCCAGCAGTGCACGACAGGGTGGCGGGGAGCTGTTTTTT	CASSARQGGGELFF
few	-	TRBV15	TRBJ2-5	TGTGCCACCAGCAGAGCCCTTTCGTCGGAGACCCAGTACTTC	CATSRALSSETQYF